A single sample gave rise to the 24 T cell receptor beta chains below, sequenced in a study of shared clonotypes between healthy human individuals. TCRdb's copy holds only in-frame clones and misses some; the assay was immunoSEQ multiplex PCR. The sample consists of about a million clones, about 77% of them appearing once. Sequencing used memory CD4+ T cells sorted from blood. The sample's subset: CD45RA-negative fraction. Receptors were obtained from a man in his late teens or twenties in good health.

The chain carries TRBV28 and TRBJ1-2; tentatively, D is TRBD1 (6 bases). Germline lookup yields CDR1 MDHEN and CDR2 SYDVKM. Trimming left V 5 bases short and J 7 bases short, with 14 bases between. The CDR3 consists of 13 residues. CDR3 sequence: CASSLTGAVGYTF. As DNA, the CDR3 is TGTGCCAGCAGTCTGACGGGGGCGGTTGGCTACACCTTC.

The chain links TRBV5-1 to TRBJ1-4; no clear D gene. CDR1 and CDR2 from the germline V gene are SGHRS and YFSETQ. With 5 bases removed from V and 2 bases from J, the gap between germline ends came to 10 bases. The CDR3 spans 14 residues. As DNA, the CDR3 is TGCGCCAGCAGGTTAGGAGGGACTAATGAAAAACTGTTTTTT. This sequence encodes CASRLGGTNEKLFF.

J is TRBJ1-1 and V is TRBV30; the D gene is possibly TRBD1 (6 bases). The CDR3 loop spans 13 amino acids. Trimming stripped 3 bases from V and 1 base from J, with 9 bases between. Germline CDR1 is GTSNPN and CDR2 is SVGIG (reference sequence). For the CDR3, the DNA is TGTGCCTGGAGCCCGGGACAGAACACTGAAGCTTTCTTT. Its translation: CAWSPGQNTEAFF.

The chain combines TRBV30 with TRBJ1-2; 7 nucleotides align to TRBD1. Germline V gene data show CDR1 as GTSNPN and CDR2 as SVGIG (reference sequence). This CDR3 region has 15 residues. V shed 2 bases, J shed 6 bases, and the junction held 12 bases outside the gene matches. CDR3 residues: CAWSPVRGQANGYTF. DNA of the CDR3: TGTGCCTGGAGTCCCGTTAGAGGACAGGCCAATGGCTACACCTTC.

The V call is TRBV11-2, the J call TRBJ2-5; D not resolved. Germline V CDR1 and CDR2: SGHAT, FQNNGV. The CDR3 sequence is 13 residues long. The V end was cut by 2 bases, the J end by 4 bases, with 8 bases between. For the CDR3, the DNA is TGTGCCAGCAGCTTACCGCCCTTAGAGACCCAGTACTTC. It specifies CASSLPPLETQYF.

V and J are TRBV7-3 and TRBJ1-4; TRBD1 aligns across 8 bases. The V and J ends lost 1 base and 3 bases, in that order; junction bases with no gene match: 1. Germline V CDR1 and CDR2: SGHTA, FQGTGA. The CDR3 is 15 residues long. CDR3 amino acids: CASSLNRGSNEKLFF. The DNA for the CDR3 is TGTGCCAGCAGCTTAAACAGGGGGTCTAATGAAAAACTGTTTTTT.

This chain connects TRBV29-1 to TRBJ1-2; D perhaps matches TRBD1 (6 bases). V was trimmed by 4 bases and J by 6 bases, leaving 15 bases between them. Germline CDR1 is SQVTM and CDR2 is ANQGSEA. This CDR3 region has 13 residues. The CDR3 is CSVAAGQRHGYTF. The CDR3, as DNA: TGCAGCGTTGCCGCGGGACAAAGGCATGGCTACACCTTC.

The V and J genes are TRBV18 and TRBJ1-4; TRBD1 matches 7 bases. Germline V gene lookup returns CDR1 KGHSH and CDR2 LQKENI. The V gene end was trimmed by 6 bases and the J gene end by 0 bases; junction bases not matched to a gene: 7. CDR3 length: 16 residues. The CDR3 DNA is TGTGCCAGCTCCTTCGGGACAGTTGCAACTAATGAAAAACTGTTTTTT. Protein: CASSFGTVATNEKLFF.

This rearrangement joins TRBV28 to TRBJ2-5; TRBD2 might be the D (5 bases). CDR1 and CDR2 from the germline V gene are MDHEN and SYDVKM. The CDR3 loop spans 14 amino acids. Trimming cost V 3 bases and J 1 base, with 9 bases left between them. The CDR3 spells CASSFGLLQETQYF. CDR3 nucleotide sequence: TGTGCCAGCAGTTTCGGACTTCTCCAAGAGACCCAGTACTTC.

This sequence joins TRBV7-2 and TRBJ2-7, with TRBD2 matching 9 bases. Trimming removed 5 bases from V and 2 bases from J; junction bases left unmatched: 7. Germline assignment: CDR1 SGHTA and CDR2 FQGNSA. The CDR3 covers 15 residues. The CDR3: CASSSRLAVTYEQYF. CDR3 sequence (DNA): TGTGCCAGCAGCAGCAGACTAGCGGTAACCTACGAGCAGTACTTC.

The chain couples TRBV6-5 to TRBJ1-1, with D maybe TRBD1 (5 bases). CDR3 size: 16 residues. Germline V gene lookup returns CDR1 MNHEY and CDR2 SVGAGI. Trimming took off 0 bases at V and 4 bases at J, with 15 bases between the two ends. CDR3 residues: CASSYSIPGGSTEAFF. DNA for the CDR3: TGTGCCAGCAGTTACTCGATTCCGGGGGGGAGCACTGAAGCTTTCTTT.

This chain connects TRBV7-2 to TRBJ2-3; 9 nucleotides match TRBD1. The CDR3 spans 14 residues. Germline V gene data show CDR1 as SGHTA and CDR2 as FQGNSA. V shed 4 bases and J 5 bases; nucleotides not matched to a gene: 4. This CDR3 reads CASSSGTGKDTQYF. The DNA for the CDR3 is TGTGCCAGCAGCTCCGGGACAGGGAAAGATACGCAGTATTTT.

This clone came up many times. The same CDR3 also results from other DNA sequences found in this sample. The rearrangement uses TRBV27 and TRBJ2-5; 8 bases are shared with TRBD1. The CDR3 length is 14 residues. Germline V CDR1 and CDR2: MNHEY, SMNVEV (reference sequence). The ends lost 6 bases at V and 5 bases at J; junction bases unmatched: 8. The CDR3: CASSPRTGPETQYF. The CDR3 DNA is TGTGCCAGCAGCCCCCGGACAGGGCCGGAGACCCAGTACTTC.

CDR3 loop: CASYLRGGSGANVLTF. In DNA form, the CDR3 reads TGTGCCAGTTACCTCCGAGGGGGATCTGGGGCCAACGTCCTGACTTTC. This chain uses TRBV19 with TRBJ2-6, with TRBD1 as a possible D gene (6 bases). Germline CDR1 reads LNHDA; CDR2 reads SQIVND (reference sequence). The CDR3 runs to 16 residues. V was trimmed by 8 bases and J by 1 base, leaving 15 bases between them. The whole variable domain, remainder taken from reference TRBV19 and TRBJ2-6, is DGGITQSPKYLFRKEGQNVTLSCEQNLNHDAMYWYRQDPGQGLRLIYYSQIVNDFQKGDIAEGYSVSREKKESFPLTVTSAQKNPTAFYLCASYLRGGSGANVLTFGAGSRLTVL.

This clone was seen once. The V call is TRBV7-9, the J call TRBJ2-3, with 8 bases aligning to TRBD2. After removal of 0 bases from V and 5 bases from J, the junction contained 7 bases not matched to a gene. CDR1 and CDR2 (germline): SEHNR, FQNEAQ (reference sequence). The CDR3 has 16 residues. The CDR3 nucleotides read TGTGCCAGCAGCTTAGCAACCCCCCGGGGGGGAGATACGCAGTATTTT. Amino acid sequence: CASSLATPRGGDTQYF.

The rearrangement links TRBV4-1 to TRBJ1-1; TRBD1 matches at 9 bases. Unmatched junction bases numbered 12, after V lost 4 bases and J lost 3 bases. This CDR3 comprises 17 residues. The V gene's germline CDR1 is MGHRA and CDR2 YSYEKL. CDR3 DNA sequence: TGCGCCAGCAGCCCAACCCGGACAGGGGTGAGGGACACTGAAGCTTTCTTT. Translated: CASSPTRTGVRDTEAFF.

This chain links TRBV28 with TRBJ2-7; D perhaps matches TRBD2 (5 bases). CDR1 is MDHEN and CDR2 is SYDVKM in the germline V gene. The V and J ends lost 2 bases and 2 bases respectively, with 10 bases between them. This CDR3 is built from 14 residues. In DNA form, the CDR3 reads TGTGCCAGCAGTTTAGTGCCGGGGACCTACGAGCAGTACTTC. It codes for CASSLVPGTYEQYF.

This chain connects TRBV27 to TRBJ1-5; D may be TRBD1 (6 bases). The CDR3 extends over 15 amino acids. Germline assignment: CDR1 MNHEY and CDR2 SMNVEV (reference sequence). The V end was cut by 5 bases, the J end by 1 base, with 12 bases between. CDR3 in amino acids: CASSPTTGSNQPQHF. The DNA for the CDR3 is TGTGCCAGCAGTCCAACCACAGGGAGCAATCAGCCCCAGCATTTT.

This CDR3 reads CASTGGSNSPLHF. CDR3 nucleotide sequence: TGTGCCAGCACGGGCGGTTCGAATTCACCCCTCCACTTT. The V and J genes are TRBV6-6 and TRBJ1-6, with D unclear. The germline CDR1 and CDR2 sequences are MNHNY and SVGAGI (reference sequence). Trimming stripped 7 bases from V and 7 bases from J, with 11 bases between. The CDR3 spans 13 residues.

The rearrangement uses TRBV19 and TRBJ2-6; 12 bases are a match to TRBD2. In germline, CDR1 is LNHDA, CDR2 SQIVND (reference sequence). With V trimmed by 5 bases and J by 2 bases, 7 bases remained unmatched. The CDR3 is made up of 18 amino acids. This CDR3 reads CASSPSGGAKTGANVLTF. In DNA, the CDR3 is TGTGCCAGTAGTCCTAGCGGGGGGGCCAAGACTGGGGCCAACGTCCTGACTTTC. The variable domain in full, with the rest retrieved from reference TRBV19 and TRBJ2-6, is DGGITQSPKYLFRKEGQNVTLSCEQNLNHDAMYWYRQDPGQGLRLIYYSQIVNDFQKGDIAEGYSVSREKKESFPLTVTSAQKNPTAFYLCASSPSGGAKTGANVLTFGAGSRLTVL.

The chain employs TRBV4-3 and TRBJ1-5, with 9 bases identical to TRBD1. J lost 0 bases, V lost 3 bases, and 3 bases had no gene match. Per the germline V gene, CDR1 is LGHNA and CDR2 is YSLEER. CDR3 length equals 16 residues. The CDR3 is CASSQGTGNSNQPQHF. CDR3 bases: TGCGCCAGCAGCCAGGGGACAGGGAATAGCAATCAGCCCCAGCATTTT.

This clone has just a few counts. The V gene is TRBV5-1, the J gene TRBJ2-7; 10 bases are shared with TRBD1. V was clipped by 5 bases and J by 6 bases; unmatched bases: 8. Germline values: CDR1 SGHRS, CDR2 YFSETQ. The CDR3 is made up of 14 amino acids. This CDR3 is CASSSGTGAAEQYF. CDR3 in DNA: TGCGCCAGCAGTTCCGGGACAGGGGCGGCCGAGCAGTACTTC.

CDR3 sequence: CASSLINPGEQYF. The DNA for the CDR3 is TGTGCCAGCAGCTTAATTAACCCCGGCGAGCAGTACTTC. This chain links TRBV7-6 with TRBJ2-7; D remains ambiguous. From germline, CDR1 is SGHVS and CDR2 FNYEAQ. Trimming pared 2 bases from V and 6 bases from J, leaving 11 bases between. The CDR3 covers 13 residues.

The chain carries TRBV23-1 and TRBJ2-7, with D possibly matching TRBD1 (5 bases). TRBV23-1 is assigned to the ORF class and has an uncertain function. Trimming took off 3 bases at V and 3 bases at J, with 12 bases between the two ends. The CDR3 consists of 14 residues. CDR3 sequence reads: CASSQMAGNYEQYF. DNA for the CDR3: TGCGCCAGCAGTCAGATGGCAGGGAACTACGAGCAGTACTTC.